This T cell receptor (beta chain) was sequenced for a study of blood T cell repertoires in COVID-19. Study as a whole: Samples representing acute and convalescent COVID-19 were sourced from the United States, Italy and Spain.

The CDR3 runs to 13 residues. The ends lost 6 bases at V and 8 bases at J; junction bases unmatched: 6. The germline V gene encodes CDR1 MRHNA and CDR2 SNTAGT. Profiled with immunoSEQ multiplex PCR; TCRdb holds only in-frame clones, not every one. Seen here are under 50,000 clones, approximately 95% observed once, and the top ten hold approximately 1%. Enrolled during active infection, Seattle patients were then followed longitudinally. This sequence was found in a man in his 60s with COVID-19, enrolled during active disease. This sequence joins TRBV6-4 and TRBJ1-2; 10 positions match TRBD1. The specimen sequenced was peripheral blood. The CDR3 DNA reads TGTGCCAGCAGGGGGGGGACAGGGGACGGCTACACCTTC. Protein product: CASRGGTGDGYTF.